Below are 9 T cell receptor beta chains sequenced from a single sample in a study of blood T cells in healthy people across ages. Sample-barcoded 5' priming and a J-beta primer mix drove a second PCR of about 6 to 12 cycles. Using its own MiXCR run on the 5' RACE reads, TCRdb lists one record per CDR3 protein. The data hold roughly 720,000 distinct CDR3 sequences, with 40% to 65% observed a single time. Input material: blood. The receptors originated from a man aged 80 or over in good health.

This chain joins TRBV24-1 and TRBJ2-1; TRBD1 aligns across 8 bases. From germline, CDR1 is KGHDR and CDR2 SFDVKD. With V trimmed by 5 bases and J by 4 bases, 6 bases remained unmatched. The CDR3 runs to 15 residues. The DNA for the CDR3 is TGTGCCACCAGTGGTCCAGGGGGCGCTTACAATGAGCAGTTCTTC. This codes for CATSGPGGAYNEQFF.

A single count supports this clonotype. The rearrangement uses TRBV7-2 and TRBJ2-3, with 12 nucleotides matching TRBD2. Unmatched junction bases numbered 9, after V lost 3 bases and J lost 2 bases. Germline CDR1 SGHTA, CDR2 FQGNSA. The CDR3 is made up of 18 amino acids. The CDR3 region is CASSFTGTSGPLTDTQYF. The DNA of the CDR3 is TGTGCCAGCAGCTTTACTGGGACTAGCGGGCCTCTCACAGATACGCAGTATTTT.

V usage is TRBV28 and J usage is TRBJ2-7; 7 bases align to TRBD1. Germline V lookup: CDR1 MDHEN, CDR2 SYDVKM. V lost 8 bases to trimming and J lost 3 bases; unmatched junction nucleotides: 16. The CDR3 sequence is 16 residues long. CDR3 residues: CASGAFGPGQDYEQYF. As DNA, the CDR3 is TGTGCCAGCGGTGCGTTTGGCCCTGGACAGGACTACGAGCAGTACTTC.

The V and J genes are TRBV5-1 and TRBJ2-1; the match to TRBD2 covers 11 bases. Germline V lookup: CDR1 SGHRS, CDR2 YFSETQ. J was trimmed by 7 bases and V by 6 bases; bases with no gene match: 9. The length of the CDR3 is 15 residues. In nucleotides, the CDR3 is TGCGCCAGCATGGAACTAGCGGGAGTCTCTAATGAGCAGTTCTTC. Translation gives CASMELAGVSNEQFF. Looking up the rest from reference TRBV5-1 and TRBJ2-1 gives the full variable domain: KAGVTQTPRYLIKTRGQQVTLSCSPISGHRSVSWYQQTPGQGLQFLFEYFSETQRNKGNFPGRFSGRQFSNSRSEMNVSTLELGDSALYLCASMELAGVSNEQFFGPGTRLTVL.

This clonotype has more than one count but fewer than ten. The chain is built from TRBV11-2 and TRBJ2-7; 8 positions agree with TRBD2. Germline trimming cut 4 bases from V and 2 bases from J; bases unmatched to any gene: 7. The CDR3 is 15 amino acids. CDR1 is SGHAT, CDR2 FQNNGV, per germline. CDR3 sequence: CASSSPSAGAYEQYF. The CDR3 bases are TGTGCCAGCAGCTCCCCCTCAGCGGGGGCCTACGAGCAGTACTTC.

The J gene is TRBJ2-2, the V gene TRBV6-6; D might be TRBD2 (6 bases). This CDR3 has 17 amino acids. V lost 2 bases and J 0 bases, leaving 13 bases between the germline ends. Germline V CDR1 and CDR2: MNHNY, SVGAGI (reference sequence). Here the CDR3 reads CASSYAGGMPNTGELFF. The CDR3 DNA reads TGTGCCAGCAGTTACGCAGGAGGGATGCCGAACACCGGGGAGCTGTTTTTT.

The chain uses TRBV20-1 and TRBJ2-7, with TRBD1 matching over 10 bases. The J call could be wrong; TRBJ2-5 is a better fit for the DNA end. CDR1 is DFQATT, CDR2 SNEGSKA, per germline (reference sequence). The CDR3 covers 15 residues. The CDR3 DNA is TGCAGTGCTAGCCCGGGACAGGGGCCTCAAGAGACCCAGTACTTC. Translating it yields CSASPGQGPQETQYF.

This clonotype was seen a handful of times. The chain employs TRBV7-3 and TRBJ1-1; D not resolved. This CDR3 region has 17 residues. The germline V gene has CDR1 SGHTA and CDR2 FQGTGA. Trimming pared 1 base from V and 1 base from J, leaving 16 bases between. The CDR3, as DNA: TGTGCCAGCAGCTTAATTAGGAAACGGCGGCCGAACACTGAAGCTTTCTTT. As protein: CASSLIRKRRPNTEAFF. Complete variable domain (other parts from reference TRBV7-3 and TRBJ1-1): GAGVSQTPSNKVTEKGKYVELRCDPISGHTALYWYRQSLGQGPEFLIYFQGTGAADDSGLPNDRFFAVRPEGSVSTLKIQRTERGDSAVYLCASSLIRKRRPNTEAFFGQGTRLTVV.

DNA for the CDR3: TGTGCCAGCCTGAGTGGAAAGCGGGAGGGCCGGACCGGGGAGCTGTTTTTT. Amino acid sequence: CASLSGKREGRTGELFF. This chain joins TRBV6-1 and TRBJ2-2, with 10 bases fitting TRBD2. Germline assignment: CDR1 MNHNS and CDR2 SASEGT. The V segment lost 8 bases and the J segment 5 bases; nucleotides outside the gene matches: 14. The CDR3 runs 17 residues.